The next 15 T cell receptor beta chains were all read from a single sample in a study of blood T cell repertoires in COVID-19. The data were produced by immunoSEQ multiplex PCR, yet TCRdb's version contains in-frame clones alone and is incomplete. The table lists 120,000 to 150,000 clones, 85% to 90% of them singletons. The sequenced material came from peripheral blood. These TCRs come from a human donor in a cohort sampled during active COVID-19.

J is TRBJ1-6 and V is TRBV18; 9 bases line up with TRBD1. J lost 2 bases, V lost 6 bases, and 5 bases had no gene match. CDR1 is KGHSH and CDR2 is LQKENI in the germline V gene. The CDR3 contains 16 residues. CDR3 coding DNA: TGTGCCAGCTCCCGGGACAGGGAAACCTATAATTCACCCCTCCACTTT. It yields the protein CASSRDRETYNSPLHF.

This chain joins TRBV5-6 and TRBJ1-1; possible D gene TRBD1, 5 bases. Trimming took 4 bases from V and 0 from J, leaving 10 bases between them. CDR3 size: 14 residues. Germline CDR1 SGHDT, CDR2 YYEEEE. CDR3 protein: CASSETGLNTEAFF. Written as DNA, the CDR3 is TGTGCCAGCAGCGAAACAGGTTTGAACACTGAAGCTTTCTTT.

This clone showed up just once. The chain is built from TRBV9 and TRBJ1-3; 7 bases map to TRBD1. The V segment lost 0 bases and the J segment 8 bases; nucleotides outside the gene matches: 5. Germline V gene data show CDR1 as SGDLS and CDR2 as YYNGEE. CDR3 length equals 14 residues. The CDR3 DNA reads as TGTGCCAGCAGCGTAGCTACCCAGGGGGACACCATATATTTT. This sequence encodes CASSVATQGDTIYF.

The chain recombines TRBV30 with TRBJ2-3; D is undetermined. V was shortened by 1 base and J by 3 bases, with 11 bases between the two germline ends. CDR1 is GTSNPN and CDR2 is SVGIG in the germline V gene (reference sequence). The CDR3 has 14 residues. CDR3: CAWSDGLVTDTQYF. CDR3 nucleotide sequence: TGTGCCTGGAGTGACGGCCTAGTTACAGATACGCAGTATTTT. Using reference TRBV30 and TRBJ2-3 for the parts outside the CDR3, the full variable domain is SQTIHQWPATLVQPVGSPLSLECTVEGTSNPNLYWYRQAAGRGLQLLFYSVGIGQISSEVPQNLSASRPQDRQFILSSKKLLLSDSGFYLCAWSDGLVTDTQYFGPGTRLTVL.

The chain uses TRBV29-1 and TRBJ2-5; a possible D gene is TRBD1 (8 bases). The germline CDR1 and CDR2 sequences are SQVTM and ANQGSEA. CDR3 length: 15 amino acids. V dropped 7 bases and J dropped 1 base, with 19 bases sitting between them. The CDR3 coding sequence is TGCAGCGCAAGGACAGGGAGGGACCCCCAAGAGACCCAGTACTTC. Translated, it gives CSARTGRDPQETQYF.

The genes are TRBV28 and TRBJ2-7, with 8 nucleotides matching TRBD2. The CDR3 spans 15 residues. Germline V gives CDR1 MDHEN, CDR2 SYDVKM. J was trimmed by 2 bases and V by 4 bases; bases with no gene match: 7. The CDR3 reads CASSSPGGAPYEQYF. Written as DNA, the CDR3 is TGTGCCAGCAGTTCTCCGGGGGGGGCCCCCTACGAGCAGTACTTC.

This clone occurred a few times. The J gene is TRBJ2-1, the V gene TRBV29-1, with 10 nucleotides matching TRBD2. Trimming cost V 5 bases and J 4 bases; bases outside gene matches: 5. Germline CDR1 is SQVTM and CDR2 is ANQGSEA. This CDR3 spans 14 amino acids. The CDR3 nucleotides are TGCAGCGTTAGCGGGGGGGCTCTGTACAATGAGCAGTTCTTC. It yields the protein CSVSGGALYNEQFF.

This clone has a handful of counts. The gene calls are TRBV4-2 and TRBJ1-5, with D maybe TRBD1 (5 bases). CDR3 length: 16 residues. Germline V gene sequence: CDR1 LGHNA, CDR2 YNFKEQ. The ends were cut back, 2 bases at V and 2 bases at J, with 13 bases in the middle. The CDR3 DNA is TGTGCCAGCAGCCAAAACCGCGGAGGGGGCAATCAGCCCCAGCATTTT. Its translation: CASSQNRGGGNQPQHF.

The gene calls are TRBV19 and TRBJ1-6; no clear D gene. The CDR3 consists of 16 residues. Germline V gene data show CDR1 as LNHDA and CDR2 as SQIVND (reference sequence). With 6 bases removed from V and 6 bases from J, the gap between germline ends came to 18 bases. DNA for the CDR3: TGTGCCAGTAGCCTCGCCCGCGGGAACCGTAATTCACCCCTCCACTTT. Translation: CASSLARGNRNSPLHF.

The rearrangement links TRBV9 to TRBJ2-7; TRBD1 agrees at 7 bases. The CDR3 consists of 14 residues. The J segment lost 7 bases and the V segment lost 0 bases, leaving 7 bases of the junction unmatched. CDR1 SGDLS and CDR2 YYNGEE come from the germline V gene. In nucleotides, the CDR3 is TGTGCCAGCAGCGTAGGTGAGGGGGCGAGGGAGCAGTACTTC. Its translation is CASSVGEGAREQYF.

Written as DNA, the CDR3 is TGTGCCAGCAGTTCACCCAGGACAGGGATGGGGTACGAGCAGTACTTC. Protein product: CASSSPRTGMGYEQYF. The rearrangement links TRBV6-5 to TRBJ2-7; 8 bases agree with TRBD1. The junction had 12 bases not matched to a gene; V was cut back by 4 bases and J by 4 bases. This CDR3 is 16 amino acids long. CDR1 MNHEY and CDR2 SVGAGI come from the germline V gene.

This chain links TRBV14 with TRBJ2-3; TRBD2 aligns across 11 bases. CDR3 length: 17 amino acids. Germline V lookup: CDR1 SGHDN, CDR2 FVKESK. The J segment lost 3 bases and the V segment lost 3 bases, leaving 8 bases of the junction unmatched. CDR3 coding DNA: TGTGCCAGCAGCCATCTAGCGGGGGGCCTAACTACAGATACGCAGTATTTT. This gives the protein CASSHLAGGLTTDTQYF.

In DNA form, the CDR3 reads TGTGCCAGCAGTAGGGACAGAACTTGGGATGAGCAGTTCTTC. Translating gives CASSRDRTWDEQFF. The genes are TRBV6-5 and TRBJ2-1; 7 nucleotides align to TRBD1. This CDR3 is built from 14 residues. Germline-derived CDR1 and CDR2 are MNHEY and SVGAGI. Losses at the gene ends were 5 bases for V and 8 bases for J; bases not matched to a gene: 9.

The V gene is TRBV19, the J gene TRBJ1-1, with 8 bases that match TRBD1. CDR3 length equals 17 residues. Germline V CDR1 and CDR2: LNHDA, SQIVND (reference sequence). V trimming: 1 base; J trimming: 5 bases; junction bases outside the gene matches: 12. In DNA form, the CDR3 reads TGTGCCAGTAGTATAGTTCCCCCGGACAGGGTAAGGACTGAAGCTTTCTTT. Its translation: CASSIVPPDRVRTEAFF.

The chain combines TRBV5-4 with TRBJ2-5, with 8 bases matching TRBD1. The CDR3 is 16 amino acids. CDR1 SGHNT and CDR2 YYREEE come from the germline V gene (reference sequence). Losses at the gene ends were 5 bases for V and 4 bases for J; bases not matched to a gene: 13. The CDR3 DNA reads TGTGCCAGCAGATCCACCGGAGACAGGGGACTAGAGACCCAGTACTTC. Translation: CASRSTGDRGLETQYF.